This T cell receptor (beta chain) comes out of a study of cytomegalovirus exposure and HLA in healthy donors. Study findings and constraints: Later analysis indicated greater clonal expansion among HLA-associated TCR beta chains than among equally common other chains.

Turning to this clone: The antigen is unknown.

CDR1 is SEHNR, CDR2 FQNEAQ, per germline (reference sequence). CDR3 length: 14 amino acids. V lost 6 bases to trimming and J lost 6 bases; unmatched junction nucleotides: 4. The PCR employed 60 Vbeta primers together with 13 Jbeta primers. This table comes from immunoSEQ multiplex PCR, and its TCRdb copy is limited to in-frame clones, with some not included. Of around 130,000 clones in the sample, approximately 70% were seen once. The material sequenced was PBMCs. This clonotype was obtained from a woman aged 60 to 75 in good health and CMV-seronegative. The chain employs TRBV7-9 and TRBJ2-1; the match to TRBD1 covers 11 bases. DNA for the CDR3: TGTGCCAGCAGTTCGGACAGGGGGCTCAATGAGCAGTTCTTC. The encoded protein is CASSSDRGLNEQFF. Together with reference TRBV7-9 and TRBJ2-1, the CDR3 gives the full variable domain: DTGVSQNPRHKITKRGQNVTFRCDPISEHNRLYWYRQTLGQGPEFLTYFQNEAQLEKSRLLSDRFSAERPKGSFSTLEIQRTEQGDSAMYLCASSSDRGLNEQFFGPGTRLTVL.